This TCR beta chain comes out of a study of T cells in Graves' hyperthyroidism and ophthalmopathy. Whole-study findings and limits: Model-based prediction identified ophthalmopathy a median around 6.7 months prior to its onset. Blood also showed most of the thyroid clonotypes that were expanded above 0.001.

Amplified TCR beta CDR3 regions came from RNA transcripts. The HTBI primer set served for first-round RT-PCR of the TCR CDR3. MiXCR, applied by TCRdb to the multiplex PCR reads, yields one record per CDR3 protein. This table has about 400,000 distinct CDR3 sequences, 15% appearing once. Graves' hyperthyroidism qualified as stable when ophthalmopathy did not progress within 18 months. The study excluded patients with uncontrolled infection, other autoimmune disease, pregnancy or lactation. Looked up from germline, CDR1 is DFQATT and CDR2 is SNEGSKA (reference sequence). The V end was cut by 0 bases, the J end by 6 bases, with 14 bases between. The CDR3 is 14 amino acids. With respect to this clonotype: What it binds is not known.

The origin of this receptor is a woman in her 30s with Graves' hyperthyroidism. This chain joins TRBV20-1 and TRBJ2-5, with a tentative D call TRBD2 (5 bases). Specimen: blood. The CDR3 region is CSARDLASTQTQYF. CDR3 coding DNA: TGCAGTGCTAGAGATCTGGCTAGCACACAGACCCAGTACTTC.